This entry describes one TCR beta chain. Its antigen remains unidentified. Base quality data are lacking; no much larger clone is found one base away. This sample was included in a study of cytomegalovirus exposure and HLA in healthy donors (dated by TCRdb to the late 2010s). Regarding the research as a whole: An earlier analysis of about 530 of the donors reported approximately 260 Gb of sequence data and roughly 120 million unique TCR beta sequences obtained from 180 million or so T cells. About 300 gigabases of sequencing data and around 90 million unique TCR sequences made up an early release that covered roughly 670 HLA-typed donors. Of the 300 to 400 genotyped donors, about 80% fell in the genetic ancestry cluster associated with self-reported Caucasian donors. The aim of the study was to test whether cataloging public T cell receptors could identify signatures of past pathogen exposure. Using immunosequencing, the study profiled T cell repertoires from 666 subjects and related those repertoires to cytomegalovirus serostatus. Besides the first cohort of under 700 subjects, a separate validation cohort made up of 95 to 150 different subjects was used. To predict cytomegalovirus infection status, the study combined high-throughput TCR immunosequencing, statistical association of individual TCRs with disease status, and machine learning. A later analysis re-examined previously published TCR beta repertoires from over 500 donors and added high-resolution HLA genotyping to investigate patterns of TCR occurrence. Rather than using new phenotypic data, the later analysis identified candidate immune exposures from TCR beta sequences and from how often those sequences occurred across donors. To decide whether each TCR beta V gene segment behaved as functional or pseudogenic, an earlier analysis of over 500 of the donors relied on high-throughput TCR beta sequencing. Donor age, sex, ethnicity and CMV serostatus were collected together with the repertoire data. A later genetic analysis used genome-wide SNP genotypes for about three fifths of the 666 donors, treating that subset as a discovery cohort. All discovery cohort repertoires had been generated on a single sequencing platform. HLA typing included class I and class II loci at four-digit resolution. The number of donors typed differed by locus, with roughly 620-630 for A, B, C, DRB1 and DQB1, over 500 for DQA1, nearly 610 for DPA1, and 450 to 480 for DPB1. Four to six DR-DQ haplotypes were handled as single units for association and clustering, since linkage in the cohort was strong. Among some 400 genotyped donors of the cohort, an average of around 240,000 unique TCR beta nucleotide sequences were sequenced per donor, about a sixth of them non-productive. Overall study results and their limits: In both the original and validation cohorts, the classifier was reported to diagnose cytomegalovirus status with high specificity and sensitivity. In a later analysis, the rate of TCR association differed among HLA loci, with DRB1 alleles having the most associated TCRs and HLA-C alleles having the fewest. A cluster of highly shared sequence variants was judged likely to be a technical artifact of the sequencing pipeline. The study listed approximately 150 TCR beta chains as associated with cytomegalovirus. Roughly uniform sequencing depth across donors was assumed in presence/absence analyses, although this assumption may not hold. In a later analysis, several top co-occurrence clusters were reported to appear linked to parvovirus B19, influenza, CMV and Epstein-Barr virus. The authors suggested that the approach could potentially be extended to other disease states and immunological phenotypes. Some IMGT-functional V segments, including TRBV6-2 and TRBV6-3, could not be distinguished by the 87-base-pair reads and were therefore excluded. A further reported finding was that TCR beta sequences accurately predicted the HLA-A and HLA-B alleles for most subjects in the first cohort. Assigning TCR associations to individual alleles was difficult when HLA alleles, especially DR and DQ, strongly co-occurred. Only TCR beta chains were sequenced in this cohort, and the absence of alpha or paired-chain data limited detectable features. Correlated functional status among segregating V segments might reflect linkage disequilibrium, but an unknown experimental factor could not be ruled out. CMV serostatus was the only immune exposure information available for the cohort. Because HLA typing was unavailable for some donors at each locus, only the typed subset was used in association tests. V-gene and J-gene trimming of TCR beta chains was associated with a missense DCLRE1C variant in a later genetic analysis, and the association was replicated in an independent cohort. Most CMV-associated TCR beta chains appeared to be HLA-restricted in a later analysis, and the HLA associations seemed to be driven largely by CMV exposure. Because counts were too low, about 17 rarely observed V segments, including chromosome 9 orphons, were excluded from the earlier analysis of 500 to 700 of the donors. In vitro tests confirmed that three of the cytomegalovirus-associated TCR beta chains recognize cytomegalovirus antigens. In an earlier analysis of more than 500 of the donors, most TCR beta V segments appeared in productive rearrangements about 90% or about 30% of the time, broadly matching IMGT annotations. While some public TCRs were present in many individuals, most TCR sequences turned up only very rarely across donors. A later analysis associated 16,951 TCR beta sequences with specific HLA alleles at a false discovery rate of 0.05. In a later analysis, HLA-associated TCR beta chains showed more clonal expansion and lower generation probabilities than non-associated chains that were equally common. In a later genetic analysis, fewer N-insertions in productive TCRs were reported among donors in an Asian-associated ancestry cluster than the roughly 700-donor mean.

Per the germline V gene (reference sequence), PRHDT is the CDR1 and FYEKMQ is the CDR2. V and J are truncated by 3 bases and 1 base respectively, leaving an intervening sequence of 9 bases. Inclusive of the bounding cysteine and phenylalanine, the CDR3 is 14 residues long. Only the CDR3 region is kept as DNA, spanning 42 bases read in frame from base 1. In total, over 600 healthy bone marrow donors made up the cohort. At the time of sampling, all cohort members were nominally healthy, though unrecorded immune exposures were likely present. The donor tested CMV seronegative, placing the donor among the 300 to 450 seronegative members of the cohort. Each donor provided a peripheral blood sample, and peripheral blood mononuclear cells were used for TCR beta sequencing. The Qiagen DNeasy Blood Extraction Kit was used to extract genomic DNA from the blood cell samples. The library was obtained by the immunoSEQ multiplex PCR assay. For the multiplex PCR, a mixture combining 60 forward primers for TCR Vbeta segments and 13 reverse primers for TCR Jbeta segments was used. The CDR3 region of rearranged TCR beta genes was amplified from genomic DNA with a multiplex PCR assay. Amplified TCR beta libraries were sequenced as 87-base-pair reads on the Illumina HiSeq System. The paper's processing steps were these. In a later analysis, tens of millions of unique TCR beta chains were counted across the approximately 670 repertoires, and roughly 11 million of these chains were shared by at least two donors. To remove PCR and sequencing errors, raw reads were error-corrected and collapsed into unique sequences using a nearest-neighbor algorithm that merged closely related sequences. CDR3 sequences were aligned to IMGT reference sequences to assign V, D and J gene segments. For a sequence to be retained, at least a six-nucleotide match to both a V gene segment and a J gene segment was required. Rearrangements were called productive when the CDR3 lacked stop codons and stayed in frame with V and J; all others were non-productive. CDR3 was defined according to IMGT convention as the region running from the second conserved V-encoded cysteine to the conserved J-encoded phenylalanine. The earlier analysis of fewer than 750 of the donors excluded sequences that lacked an unambiguous match to a single V gene segment. In an earlier analysis of roughly 500 of the donors, V segments were called functional above 56.7% productive rearrangements and were called segregating when the between-donor standard deviation exceeded 5%. A statistical classification framework was built to diagnose cytomegalovirus status from the catalog of TCR beta chain sequences. V and J gene assignment, in a later analysis, came from comparing TCR nucleotide sequences with IMGT/GENE-DB human TR gene sequences. A later analysis assigned CDR3 sequences and most-parsimonious VDJ recombination scenarios with the TCRdist pipeline. In a later analysis, each TCR beta chain was defined by its CDR3 amino acid sequence together with its V-gene family, and reads lacking a unique V-gene family were excluded. To address suspected cross-contamination and a sequencing artifact, a later analysis removed around 600 highly shared, low-generation-probability nucleotide sequences. For each public chain, a later analysis derived a clonal expansion index from normalized ranks of inferred template counts within each repertoire. In a later analysis, generation probabilities were computed using a VDJ recombination model fitted to out-of-frame rearrangements, and the results were checked against IGoR. A later analysis scored TCR-TCR, TCR-HLA and TCR-CMV co-occurrence with hypergeometric tests, applying a repertoire-size bias correction to TCR pairs. To estimate false discovery rates, a later analysis permuted the HLA or CMV assignments 20 times. A later analysis grouped co-occurring TCRs with DBSCAN, adding TCRdist sequence similarity when clustering within HLA-allele-positive subsets. For co-occurrence clustering, repertoires with fewer than 30,000 or more than 120,000 public chains were excluded, along with about five repertoires with anomalous nucleotide sharing. As stored in TCRdb, this immuneACCESS dataset retains in-frame rearrangements with V and J assigned. A fraction of the clones does not appear; measured against another copy, unresolved V genes explain less than half of the discrepancy, and the remainder lacks a known reason. V, J and clone size were drawn from that table, and D and trimming were deduced from the DNA. This sample lists about 88,000 clones; 79% were detected once. The ten largest clones capture around 3% of the sample.

The sequenced material came from PBMCs. This sequence originates from a man aged 25-40 years in good health and CMV-seronegative. This chain is built from TRBV13 and TRBJ1-2; the D gene lacks a confident call. The CDR3 here reads CASSLEPLNYGYTF. The nucleotide sequence is given as TGTGCCAGCAGCTTGGAGCCGCTTAACTATGGCTACACCTTC.